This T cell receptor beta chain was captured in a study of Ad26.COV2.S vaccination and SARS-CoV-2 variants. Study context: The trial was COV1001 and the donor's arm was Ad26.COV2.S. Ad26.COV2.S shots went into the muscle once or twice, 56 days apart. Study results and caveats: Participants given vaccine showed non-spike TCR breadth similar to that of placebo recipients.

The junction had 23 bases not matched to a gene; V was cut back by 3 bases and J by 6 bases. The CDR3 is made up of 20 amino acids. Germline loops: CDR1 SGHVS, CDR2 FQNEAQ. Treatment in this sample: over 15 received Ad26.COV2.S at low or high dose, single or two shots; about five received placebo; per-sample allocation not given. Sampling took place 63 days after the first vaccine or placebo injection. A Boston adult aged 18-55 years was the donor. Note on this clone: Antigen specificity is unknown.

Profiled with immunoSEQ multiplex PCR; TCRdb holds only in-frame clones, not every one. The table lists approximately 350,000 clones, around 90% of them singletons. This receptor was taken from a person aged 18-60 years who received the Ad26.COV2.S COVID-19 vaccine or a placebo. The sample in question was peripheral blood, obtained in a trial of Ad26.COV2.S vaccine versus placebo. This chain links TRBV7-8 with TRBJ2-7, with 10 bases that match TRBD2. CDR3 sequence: CASSLGLVGSGGPARSEQYF. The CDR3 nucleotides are TGTGCCAGCAGCTTGGGTTTGGTGGGTAGCGGGGGGCCAGCGCGCAGCGAGCAGTACTTC.